This paragraph covers one TCR beta chain sequence. The sample originates from a study of shared clonotypes between healthy human individuals. Terminally differentiated effector memory CD45RA+ cells were excluded from the naive CD8 cells, which were CD45RO-negative and positively selected for CCR7. Trimming shortened V by 1 base and J by 5 bases, and 9 bases separated the two germline ends. Germline V gives CDR1 SGHDN, CDR2 FVKESK. This CDR3 contains 14 residues. Assay: immunoSEQ multiplex PCR; the TCRdb copy retains only in-frame clones and omits some. There are some 600,000 clones in the sample; approximately 96% occur only once, and roughly 0.12% lies in the top ten.

V and J are TRBV14 and TRBJ1-5; no clear D gene. This sequence originates from a woman aged 30 to 39 in good health. What was sequenced was naive CD8+ T cells sorted from blood. The DNA of the CDR3 is TGTGCCAGCAGCCAAGGGGGTAACGATCAGCCCCAGCATTTT. It encodes CASSQGGNDQPQHF.